This T cell receptor beta chain is drawn from a study of response to subunit inactivated influenza vaccine. TCRdb ran MiXCR on the RT-PCR reads and lists one entry per CDR3 protein. The sample lists about 530,000 distinct CDR3 sequences, 10% to 15% occurring once. This CDR3 spans 16 amino acids. Trimming took 1 base from V and 4 from J; bases not matched to a gene: 8. Germline loops: CDR1 SNHLY, CDR2 FYNNEI. The chain uses TRBV2 and TRBJ2-7; 9 bases are a match to TRBD1. The clonotype originates from a middle-aged man who received an inactivated influenza vaccine. The sample was PBMCs from blood, taken roughly 48 days after vaccination. CDR3 loop: CASSEGPGQGPYEQYF. Written as DNA, the CDR3 is TGTGCCAGCAGTGAAGGCCCGGGACAGGGTCCTTACGAGCAGTACTTC. Full variable domain (outside the CDR3, taken from reference TRBV2 and TRBJ2-7): EPEVTQTPSHQVTQMGQEVILRCVPISNHLYFYWYRQILGQKVEFLVSFYNNEISEKSEIFDDQFSVERPDGSNFTLKIRSTKLEDSAMYFCASSEGPGQGPYEQYFGPGTRLTVT.